This T cell receptor (beta chain) is drawn from a study of cytomegalovirus exposure and HLA in healthy donors. Germline V gene sequence: CDR1 SEHNR, CDR2 FQNEAQ (reference sequence). The CDR3 runs to 15 residues. Trimming removed 5 bases from V and 5 bases from J, with 18 bases in between. The PCR contained 60 Vbeta and 13 Jbeta primers. Original analysis: About 12 million of the 60 million to 90 million unique TCR beta chains counted in a later analysis were shared. Profiled with immunoSEQ multiplex PCR; TCRdb holds only in-frame clones, not every one. The V and J calls and clone size were taken over from that table, and D and trimming were inferred from the DNA. Here the sample spans about 150,000 clones, around 80% being singletons. Study-wide findings and caveats: Reported performance of the classifier showed diagnosis of cytomegalovirus status with high specificity and sensitivity. The study put roughly 160 TCR beta chains on its list as cytomegalovirus-associated. A highly shared variant cluster was judged a likely technical artifact.

As concerns this clone: Antigen unknown.

V is TRBV7-9 and J is TRBJ1-1, with D perhaps TRBD1 (6 bases). Material: PBMCs. This clonotype originated in a man younger than 45 in good health and CMV-seropositive. In DNA form, the CDR3 reads TGTGCCAGCAGCCTCCTACAGGGTTCGTTGACTGAAGCTTTCTTT. The encoded protein is CASSLLQGSLTEAFF.